This T cell receptor beta chain was documented in a study of blood T cell repertoires in COVID-19. Turning to the study itself: Donors in the United States, Italy and Spain gave samples during acute or convalescent COVID-19. Sample material is recorded as cDNA or gDNA derived from T cells, B-cell-depleted T cells, or PBMCs.

Per the study methods: Scientists estimated how many nucleated cells there were by amplifying reference gene primers. The data were produced by immunoSEQ multiplex PCR, yet TCRdb's version contains in-frame clones alone and is incomplete. The V and J calls and clone size come from that table; D and trimming were worked out from the DNA. The table lists about 150,000 clones, approximately 90% of them singletons, with roughly 1% in the top ten. The CDR3 runs 14 residues. Per the germline V gene, CDR1 is SGDLS and CDR2 is YYNGEE. Trimming removed 0 bases from V and 4 bases from J, with 8 bases in between.

The origin of this receptor is a woman in her 50s with acute or convalescent COVID-19. The sequencing input was peripheral blood. The J gene is TRBJ2-1, the V gene TRBV9; D not certain. CDR3 coding DNA: TGTGCCAGCAGCGTAGGGGTACTATACAATGAGCAGTTCTTC. Its protein product is CASSVGVLYNEQFF.